This record concerns one TCR beta chain sequence. Its cognate antigen has yet to be identified. Base qualities were left out, and no much larger clone turns up one base away. The sample has other DNA sequences that encode this CDR3 too. This record comes from a study of T cell changes during pregnancy in multiple sclerosis (dated by TCRdb to the late 2010s). Study-level background: In women with multiple sclerosis, the researchers looked at how the T cell repertoire shifted as pregnancy progressed.

Library construction relied on the immunoSEQ multiplex PCR assay. TCRdb holds this immuneACCESS table with in-frame rearrangements only. Some clones are missing; in checked studies, unresolved V genes explain under half, and the rest has no known cause. This sample has roughly 60,000 clones in its table, and 85% to 90% of those were observed once. Clones ranked in the top ten supply 0.5% to 0.75% of the sample. V lost 5 bases and J lost 0 bases; the stretch between them is 7 bases long. From its cysteine to its phenylalanine, the CDR3 spans 13 amino acids. Only the CDR3 DNA is retained, 39 bases long and in frame from the first base. The germline V gene gives CDR1 as MNHEY and CDR2 as SVGAGI.

The chain is made from TRBV6-5 and TRBJ1-1; the D gene is perhaps TRBD1, on 5 matching bases. Here the sequenced sample was CD4+ T cells from peripheral blood mononuclear cells, taken in the first trimester of pregnancy. The TCR was taken from a female donor with multiple sclerosis, enrolled in a pregnancy study. The DNA reads as follows: TGTGCCAGCAGTAGACAGATGAACACTGAAGCTTTCTTT. Translation gives CASSRQMNTEAFF.